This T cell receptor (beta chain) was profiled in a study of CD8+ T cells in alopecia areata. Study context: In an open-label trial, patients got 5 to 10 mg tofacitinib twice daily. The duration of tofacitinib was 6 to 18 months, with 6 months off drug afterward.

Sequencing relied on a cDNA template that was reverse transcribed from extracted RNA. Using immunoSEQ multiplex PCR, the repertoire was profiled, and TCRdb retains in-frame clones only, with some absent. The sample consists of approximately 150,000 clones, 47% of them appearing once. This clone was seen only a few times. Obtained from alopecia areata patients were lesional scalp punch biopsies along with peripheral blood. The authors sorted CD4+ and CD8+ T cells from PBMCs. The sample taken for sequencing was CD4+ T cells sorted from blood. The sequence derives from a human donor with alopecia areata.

CDR3 region: CSVGRAGQPQHF. CDR3 DNA sequence: TGCAGCGTTGGAAGGGCTGGGCAGCCCCAGCATTTT. This chain uses TRBV29-1 with TRBJ1-5; D remains unclear. The CDR3 loop spans 12 amino acids. CDR1 is SQVTM, CDR2 ANQGSEA, per germline. V was shortened by 4 bases and J by 7 bases, with 11 bases between the two germline ends.